A selection of T cell receptor beta chains follows, all from one sample in a study of regulatory T cells in long-lasting Graves disease. TCRdb passed the multiplex PCR reads through MiXCR, listing each CDR3 protein once. The sample holds almost 450,000 distinct CDR3 sequences, around 15% seen once. The sample was also linked to a second study, of T cells in Graves' hyperthyroidism and ophthalmopathy.

The source material was peripheral blood mononuclear cells (PBMCs), sampled at new diagnosis, from a patient treated with antithyroid drugs. Every receptor here comes from a woman in her twenties or thirties with Graves disease. Both conserved end residues are part of each CDR3. Fields, in order: clone size, V gene, J gene, D gene, CDR3 DNA, CDR3 protein. D genes are given only for firm matches. Clone size is given for some rows only: seen once, a few or many times, or a class if the clone is expanded.

size: NA; V: TRBV6-1; J: TRBJ2-3; D: NA; DNA: TGTGCCAGCAGTGAAGTCGGCTCCCCCGGGGGAGATACGCAGTATTTT; CDR3: CASSEVGSPGGDTQYF
size: many; V: TRBV27; J: TRBJ2-1; D: NA; DNA: TGTGCCAGCAGTTCCCGCCCTTCCTTCCTAGGACTCCACTCCTACAATGAGCAGTTCTTC; CDR3: CASSSRPSFLGLHSYNEQFF
size: many; V: TRBV3-1; J: TRBJ1-1; D: NA; DNA: TGTGCCAGCAGCCCCATCGGGGGGGTCCTTGAAGCTTTCTTT; CDR3: CASSPIGGVLEAFF
size: few; V: TRBV20-1; J: TRBJ2-1; D: TRBD2; DNA: TGCAGTGCCCCCCCGGGACTAGGATACAATGAGCAGTTCTTC; CDR3: CSAPPGLGYNEQFF
size: few; V: TRBV6-1; J: TRBJ1-2; D: NA; DNA: TGTGCCAGCGGGTACAGGTTGGCCTATGGCTACACCTTC; CDR3: CASGYRLAYGYTF
size: many; V: TRBV30; J: TRBJ2-2; D: NA; DNA: TGTGCCTGGAGTGTACAGGCAGAAAACACCGGGGAGCTGTTTTTT; CDR3: CAWSVQAENTGELFF
size: many; V: TRBV12-3/TRBV12-4; J: TRBJ2-1; D: TRBD2; DNA: TGTGCCAGCAGTTTAGTGTCGACTAGCGGGAGGTTCAGCTCCTACAATGAGCAGTTCTTC; CDR3: CASSLVSTSGRFSSYNEQFF
size: many; V: TRBV27; J: TRBJ2-7; D: NA; DNA: TGTGCCAGCAGCTTAGCCGCCTCCTACGAGCAGTACTTC; CDR3: CASSLAASYEQYF
size: many; V: TRBV11-2; J: TRBJ2-2; D: TRBD2; DNA: TGTGCCAGCAGCTCTGGGACTACCGCCGGGGAGCTGTTTTTT; CDR3: CASSSGTTAGELFF
size: NA; V: TRBV15; J: TRBJ1-5; D: NA; DNA: TGTGCCACCAGCAGAGATAGGGGGGTAGGCCAGCCCCAGCATTTT; CDR3: CATSRDRGVGQPQHF
size: many; V: TRBV27; J: TRBJ2-7; D: TRBD1; DNA: TGTGCCAGCAGTTACAGGGGGCGAGAAGGCGAGCAGTACTTC; CDR3: CASSYRGREGEQYF
size: many; V: TRBV7-3; J: TRBJ2-1; D: TRBD2; DNA: TGTGCCAGCAGCTTGACTGGAGCGGGAGGGCCTTACAATGAGCAGTTCTTC; CDR3: CASSLTGAGGPYNEQFF
size: many; V: TRBV5-1; J: TRBJ2-1; D: TRBD2; DNA: TGCGCCAGCAGCTCCGGGACTAGCGGGACGTACAATGAGCAGTTCTTC; CDR3: CASSSGTSGTYNEQFF
size: few; V: TRBV28; J: TRBJ2-2; D: NA; DNA: TGTGCCAGCAGTACCCAACACACCGGGGAGCTGTTTTTT; CDR3: CASSTQHTGELFF
size: NA; V: TRBV28; J: TRBJ2-1; D: NA; DNA: TGTGCCAGCAGTTCCTTAACAGCGGGTACCTACAATGAGCAGTTCTTC; CDR3: CASSSLTAGTYNEQFF
size: many; V: TRBV9; J: TRBJ2-3; D: NA; DNA: TGTGCCAGCAGCGTAAGGCCGTTTAGCACAGATACGCAGTATTTT; CDR3: CASSVRPFSTDTQYF
size: many; V: TRBV3-1; J: TRBJ1-1; D: NA; DNA: TGTGCCAGCGAGGGAGTTAGGACTGAAGCTTTCTTT; CDR3: CASEGVRTEAFF
size: many; V: TRBV14; J: TRBJ2-7; D: NA; DNA: TGTGCCAGCAGCCAAGGCTGGATCACCTACGAGCAGTACTTC; CDR3: CASSQGWITYEQYF
size: NA; V: TRBV7-8; J: TRBJ1-1; D: NA; DNA: TGTGCCAGCACGTTACAGGGTGGTACTGAAGCTTTCTTT; CDR3: CASTLQGGTEAFF
size: many; V: TRBV20-1; J: TRBJ1-1; D: NA; DNA: TGCAGCGCCCGACTGGAGAGAACTGAAGCTTTCTTT; CDR3: CSARLERTEAFF
size: many; V: TRBV3-1; J: TRBJ2-2; D: NA; DNA: TGTGCCAGCAGCCGAAGCGGGAACACCGGGGAGCTGTTTTTT; CDR3: CASSRSGNTGELFF
size: many; V: TRBV2; J: TRBJ1-2; D: NA; DNA: TGTGCCAGCAGAGATTACAACAACGGCTACACCTTC; CDR3: CASRDYNNGYTF
size: NA; V: TRBV7-8; J: TRBJ2-7; D: NA; DNA: TGTGCCAGCAGCTTACAGAGTAGGGAGCAGTACTTC; CDR3: CASSLQSREQYF
size: many; V: TRBV7-2; J: TRBJ2-1; D: TRBD1; DNA: TGTGCCAGCAGCTTAGGACAGGGGATCGATGAGCAGTTCTTC; CDR3: CASSLGQGIDEQFF
size: NA; V: TRBV7-3; J: TRBJ2-2; D: NA; DNA: TGTGCCAGCAGCTTAGGGCAACAGACCGGGGAGCTGTTTTTT; CDR3: CASSLGQQTGELFF
size: many; V: TRBV28; J: TRBJ2-1; D: TRBD2; DNA: TGTGCCAGCAGTTTACTCCCGGGACTAGCGGATCGTCGGGGTTCCTACAATGAGCAGTTCTTC; CDR3: CASSLLPGLADRRGSYNEQFF
size: many; V: TRBV30; J: TRBJ2-2; D: TRBD1; DNA: TGTTGTCAAGCAGACAGGGCATCCACCGGGGAGCTGTTTTTT; CDR3: CCQADRASTGELFF
size: few; V: TRBV7-9; J: TRBJ2-5; D: NA; DNA: TGTGCCAGCAGCACCCCGGGCCAACAAGAGACCCAGTACTTC; CDR3: CASSTPGQQETQYF
size: few; V: TRBV4-3; J: TRBJ2-2; D: NA; DNA: TGCGCCAGCAGCCAACAAAACAGGGCCGGGGAGCTGTTTTTT; CDR3: CASSQQNRAGELFF
size: many; V: TRBV27; J: TRBJ2-2; D: NA; DNA: TGTGCCAGCAGTTCAGCGGGGGAGCTGTTTTTT; CDR3: CASSSAGELFF
size: NA; V: TRBV4-1; J: TRBJ2-7; D: NA; DNA: TGCGCCAGCAGGTGGACAGCACAGGGCTCTTACGAGCAGTACTTC; CDR3: CASRWTAQGSYEQYF
size: few; V: TRBV7-2; J: TRBJ2-3; D: NA; DNA: TGTGCCAGCAGCTCGTACAGAGATACGCAGTATTTT; CDR3: CASSSYRDTQYF
size: NA; V: TRBV19; J: TRBJ1-5; D: NA; DNA: TGTGCCAGTAGACACCGCAATCAGCCCCAGCATTTT; CDR3: CASRHRNQPQHF
size: NA; V: TRBV7-2; J: TRBJ1-1; D: NA; DNA: TGTGCCAGCAGCTTAGATGCAGGGGTGGTCACTGAAGCTTTCTTT; CDR3: CASSLDAGVVTEAFF
size: few; V: TRBV19; J: TRBJ2-3; D: NA; DNA: TGTGCCAGTAGTGGCGGGCGGGATAGGATAGATACGCAGTATTTT; CDR3: CASSGGRDRIDTQYF
size: NA; V: TRBV20-1; J: TRBJ2-2; D: TRBD1; DNA: TGCAGTGCTACCACAGGGGTGCCGAACACCGGGGAGCTGTTTTTT; CDR3: CSATTGVPNTGELFF
size: NA; V: TRBV20-1; J: TRBJ2-5; D: TRBD1; DNA: TGCAGTGCTAGCCAGACAGGGCCTGAGACCCAGTACTTC; CDR3: CSASQTGPETQYF
size: NA; V: TRBV28; J: TRBJ2-4; D: TRBD1; DNA: TGTGCCAGCACCGCTTGGACAGGGGGGGCCAAAAACGTTCAGTACTTC; CDR3: CASTAWTGGAKNVQYF
size: many; V: TRBV20-1; J: TRBJ2-3; D: TRBD2; DNA: TGCAGTGCTATTAGTCTGCTAGCGGGGAGGAACCGGGATACGCAGTATTTT; CDR3: CSAISLLAGRNRDTQYF
size: many; V: TRBV2; J: TRBJ2-7; D: TRBD2; DNA: TGTGCCAGCAGTAGCGGGAGACCACCCTACGAGCAGTACTTC; CDR3: CASSSGRPPYEQYF
size: many; V: TRBV20-1; J: TRBJ2-1; D: TRBD2; DNA: TGCAGTGCGAGCGGGACTAGCGGGTACAATGAGCAGTTCTTC; CDR3: CSASGTSGYNEQFF
size: many; V: TRBV28; J: TRBJ2-7; D: NA; DNA: TGTGCCAGCAGTTTAACAGGGATCCACGAGCAGTACTTC; CDR3: CASSLTGIHEQYF
size: NA; V: TRBV6-2/TRBV6-3; J: TRBJ2-1; D: NA; DNA: TGTGCCAGCAGCGCCCCTCCGGGACGACCGTACAATGAGCAGTTCTTC; CDR3: CASSAPPGRPYNEQFF
size: NA; V: TRBV19; J: TRBJ2-6; D: TRBD1; DNA: TGTGCCAGTAGCACAATTGGACAGGCCAACTCTGGGGCCAACGTCCTGACTTTC; CDR3: CASSTIGQANSGANVLTF
size: many; V: TRBV5-1; J: TRBJ2-3; D: TRBD2; DNA: TGCGCCAGCGGCGGACTAGCGGGAGAGCATACAAAGGCAGATACGCAGTATTTT; CDR3: CASGGLAGEHTKADTQYF
size: NA; V: TRBV6-2/TRBV6-3; J: TRBJ2-3; D: TRBD2; DNA: TGTGCCAGCAGAGACGGGACTAGCGGTACAGATACGCAGTATTTT; CDR3: CASRDGTSGTDTQYF
size: NA; V: TRBV5-1; J: TRBJ2-6; D: NA; DNA: TGCGCCAGCAGCCTCCGACAGTCCTCTGGGGCCAACGTCCTGACTTTC; CDR3: CASSLRQSSGANVLTF
size: NA; V: TRBV29-1; J: TRBJ2-1; D: TRBD2; DNA: TGCAGCGTTGAAAGAACTAGCGGGTACAATGAGCAGTTCTTC; CDR3: CSVERTSGYNEQFF
size: few; V: TRBV29-1; J: TRBJ2-1; D: TRBD2; DNA: TGCAGCGTCGAAACGGGACTAGCGGGAGTAAAGTTCTTC; CDR3: CSVETGLAGVKFF
size: many; V: TRBV20-1; J: TRBJ1-5; D: TRBD1; DNA: TGCAGTGCCTCCCAGGACAGGGAATTTAGCAATCAGCCCCAGCATTTT; CDR3: CSASQDREFSNQPQHF
size: NA; V: TRBV4-2; J: TRBJ2-7; D: NA; DNA: TGTGCCAGCAGCCAAGTCACCAGCTCCTACAATGAGCAGTACTTC; CDR3: CASSQVTSSYNEQYF
size: NA; V: TRBV29-1; J: TRBJ1-2; D: TRBD1; DNA: TGCAGCGTTGACGGGACAGATTATGGCTACACCTTC; CDR3: CSVDGTDYGYTF
size: many; V: TRBV24-1; J: TRBJ2-1; D: TRBD1; DNA: TGTGCCACCAGTGAGGTCCCGGGACAGGGAATTGGAAATGAGCAGTTCTTC; CDR3: CATSEVPGQGIGNEQFF
size: NA; V: TRBV5-5; J: TRBJ2-3; D: NA; DNA: TGTGCCAGCAGCTTGGTATTAGCCACAGATACGCAGTATTTT; CDR3: CASSLVLATDTQYF
size: NA; V: TRBV25-1; J: TRBJ2-3; D: TRBD2; DNA: TGTGCCAGCAGTGACCCGGGAGGGGCAGATACGCAGTATTTT; CDR3: CASSDPGGADTQYF
size: many; V: TRBV11-2; J: TRBJ1-1; D: TRBD1; DNA: TGTGCCAGCAGCACCGGACAGGGTAAGAACACTGAAGCTTTCTTT; CDR3: CASSTGQGKNTEAFF
size: many; V: TRBV11-2; J: TRBJ2-7; D: TRBD2; DNA: TGTGCCAGCAGCCAAGGCGGGGGGACCTACGAGCAGTACTTC; CDR3: CASSQGGGTYEQYF
size: NA; V: TRBV7-2; J: TRBJ1-5; D: NA; DNA: TGTGCCAGCAGCCACATTCAGGAGAGCAATCAGCCCCAGCATTTT; CDR3: CASSHIQESNQPQHF